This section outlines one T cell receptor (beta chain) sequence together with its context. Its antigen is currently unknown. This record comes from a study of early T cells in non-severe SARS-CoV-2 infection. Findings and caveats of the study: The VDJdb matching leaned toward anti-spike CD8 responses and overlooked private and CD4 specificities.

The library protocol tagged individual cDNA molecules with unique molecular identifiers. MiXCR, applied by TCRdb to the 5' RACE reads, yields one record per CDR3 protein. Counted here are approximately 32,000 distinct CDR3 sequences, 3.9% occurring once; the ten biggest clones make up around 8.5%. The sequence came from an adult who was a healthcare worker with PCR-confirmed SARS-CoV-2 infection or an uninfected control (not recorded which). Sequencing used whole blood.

CDR3: CASSFVTETKNIQYF. DNA of the CDR3: TGTGCCAGCAGTTTTGTGACGGAAACCAAAAACATTCAGTACTTC. The chain couples TRBV27 to TRBJ2-4, with D hard to call. CDR3 size: 15 residues. Per the germline V gene, CDR1 is MNHEY and CDR2 is SMNVEV (reference sequence). The V end lost 3 bases, the J end lost 2 bases, and 11 bases lay between the germline ends.